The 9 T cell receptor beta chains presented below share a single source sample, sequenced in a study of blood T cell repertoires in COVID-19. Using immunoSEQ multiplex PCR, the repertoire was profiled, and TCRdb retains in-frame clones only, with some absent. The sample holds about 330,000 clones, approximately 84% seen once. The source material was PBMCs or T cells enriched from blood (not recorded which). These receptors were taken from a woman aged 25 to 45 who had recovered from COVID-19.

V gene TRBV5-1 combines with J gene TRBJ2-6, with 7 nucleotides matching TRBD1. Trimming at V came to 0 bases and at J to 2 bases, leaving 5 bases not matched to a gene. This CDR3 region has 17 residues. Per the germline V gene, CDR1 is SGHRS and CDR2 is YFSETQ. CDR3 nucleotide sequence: TGCGCCAGCAGCTTGGCGACAGGGAATACTGGGGCCAACGTCCTGACTTTC. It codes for CASSLATGNTGANVLTF.

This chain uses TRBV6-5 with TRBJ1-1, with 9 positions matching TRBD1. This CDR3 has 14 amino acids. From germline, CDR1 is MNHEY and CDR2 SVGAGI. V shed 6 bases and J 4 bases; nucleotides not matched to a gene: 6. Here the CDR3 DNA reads TGTGCCAGCAGCAACAGGGGGCCGGGCACTGAAGCTTTCTTT. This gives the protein CASSNRGPGTEAFF.

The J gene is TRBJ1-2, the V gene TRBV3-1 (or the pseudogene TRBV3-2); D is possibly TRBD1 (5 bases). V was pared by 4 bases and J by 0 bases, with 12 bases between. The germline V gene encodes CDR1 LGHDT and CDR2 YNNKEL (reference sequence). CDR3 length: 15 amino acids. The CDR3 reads CASSRSGRANYGYTF. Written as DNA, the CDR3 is TGTGCCAGCAGCCGTTCAGGGAGGGCTAACTATGGCTACACCTTC.

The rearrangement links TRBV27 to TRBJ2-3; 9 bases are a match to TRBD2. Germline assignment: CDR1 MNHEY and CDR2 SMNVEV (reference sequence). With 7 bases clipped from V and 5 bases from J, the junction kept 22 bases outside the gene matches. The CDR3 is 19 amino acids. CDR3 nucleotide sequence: TGTGCCAGCATCCCGCGGGGGGGCCCCGCCGGGCGAAGCCAAGATACGCAGTATTTT. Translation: CASIPRGGPAGRSQDTQYF.

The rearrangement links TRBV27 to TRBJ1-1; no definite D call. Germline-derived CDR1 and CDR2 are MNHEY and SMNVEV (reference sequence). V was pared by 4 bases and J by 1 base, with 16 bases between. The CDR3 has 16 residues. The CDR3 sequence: CASSSRRTGWNTEAFF. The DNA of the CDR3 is TGTGCCAGCAGTTCGCGACGGACGGGATGGAACACTGAAGCTTTCTTT.

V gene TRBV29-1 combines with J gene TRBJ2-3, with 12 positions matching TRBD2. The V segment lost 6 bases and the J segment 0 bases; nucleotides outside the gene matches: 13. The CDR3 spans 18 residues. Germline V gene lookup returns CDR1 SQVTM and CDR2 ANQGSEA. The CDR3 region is CSVDGLAGGVSSTDTQYF. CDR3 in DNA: TGCAGCGTGGACGGCCTAGCGGGGGGGGTGTCTAGCACAGATACGCAGTATTTT.

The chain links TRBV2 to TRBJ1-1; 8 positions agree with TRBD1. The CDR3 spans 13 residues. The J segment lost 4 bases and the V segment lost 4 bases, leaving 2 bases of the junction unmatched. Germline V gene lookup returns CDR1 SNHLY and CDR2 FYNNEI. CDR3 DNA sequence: TGTGCCAGCAGTGGCGACAGGGGCACTGAAGCTTTCTTT. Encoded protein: CASSGDRGTEAFF.

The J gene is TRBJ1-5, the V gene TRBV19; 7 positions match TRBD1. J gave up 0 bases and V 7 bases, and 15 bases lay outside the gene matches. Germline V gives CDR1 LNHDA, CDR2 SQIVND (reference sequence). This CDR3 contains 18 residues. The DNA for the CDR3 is TGTGCCAGTATGGGACAGCCCTACGACACTTATAGCAATCAGCCCCAGCATTTT. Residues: CASMGQPYDTYSNQPQHF.

CDR3 amino acids: CATQATGNQPQHF. The DNA for the CDR3 is TGTGCCACCCAGGCTACAGGGAATCAGCCCCAGCATTTT. The J gene is TRBJ1-5, the V gene TRBV25-1; tentative D call: TRBD1 (6 bases). This CDR3 region has 13 residues. CDR1 and CDR2 (germline): MGHDK, SYGVNS. The V gene lost 10 bases and the J gene lost 4 bases, with 14 bases spanning the gap.